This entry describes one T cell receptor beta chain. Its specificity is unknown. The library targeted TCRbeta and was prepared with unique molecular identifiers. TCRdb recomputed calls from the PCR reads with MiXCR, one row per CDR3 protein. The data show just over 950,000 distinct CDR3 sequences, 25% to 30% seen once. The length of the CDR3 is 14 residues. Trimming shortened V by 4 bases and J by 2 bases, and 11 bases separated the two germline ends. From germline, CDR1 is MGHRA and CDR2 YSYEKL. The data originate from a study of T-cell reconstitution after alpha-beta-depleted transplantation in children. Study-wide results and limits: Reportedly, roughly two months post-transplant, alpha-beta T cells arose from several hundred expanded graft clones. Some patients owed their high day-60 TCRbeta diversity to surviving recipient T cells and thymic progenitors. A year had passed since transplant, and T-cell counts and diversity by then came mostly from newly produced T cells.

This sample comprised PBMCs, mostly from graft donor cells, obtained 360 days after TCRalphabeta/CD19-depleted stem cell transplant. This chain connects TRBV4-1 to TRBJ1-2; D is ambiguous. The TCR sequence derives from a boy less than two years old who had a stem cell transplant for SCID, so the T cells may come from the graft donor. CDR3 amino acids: CASSPQDRNYGYTF. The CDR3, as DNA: TGCGCCAGCAGCCCTCAAGATCGGAACTATGGCTACACCTTC.